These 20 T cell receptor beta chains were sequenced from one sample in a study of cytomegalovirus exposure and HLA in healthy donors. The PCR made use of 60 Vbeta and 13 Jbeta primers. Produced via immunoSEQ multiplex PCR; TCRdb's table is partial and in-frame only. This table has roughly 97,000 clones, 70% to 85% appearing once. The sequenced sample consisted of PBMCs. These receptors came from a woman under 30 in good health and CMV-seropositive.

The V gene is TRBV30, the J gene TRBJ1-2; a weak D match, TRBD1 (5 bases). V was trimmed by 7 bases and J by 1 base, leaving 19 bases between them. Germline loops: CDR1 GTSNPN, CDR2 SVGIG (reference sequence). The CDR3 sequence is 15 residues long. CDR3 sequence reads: CASSGWDGGNYGYTF. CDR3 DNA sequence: TGTGCCTCCTCTGGATGGGACGGGGGTAACTATGGCTACACCTTC.

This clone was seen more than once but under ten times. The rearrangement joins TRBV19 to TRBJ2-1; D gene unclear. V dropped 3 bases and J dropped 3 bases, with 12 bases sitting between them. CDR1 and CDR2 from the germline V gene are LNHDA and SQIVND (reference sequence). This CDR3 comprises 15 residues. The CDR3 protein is CASSINRQIYNEQFF. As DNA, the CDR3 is TGTGCCAGTAGTATCAATCGACAAATCTACAATGAGCAGTTCTTC.

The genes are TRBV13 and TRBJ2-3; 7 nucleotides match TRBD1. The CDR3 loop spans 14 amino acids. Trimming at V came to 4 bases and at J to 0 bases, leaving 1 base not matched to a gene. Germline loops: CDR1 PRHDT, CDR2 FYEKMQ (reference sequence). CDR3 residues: CASSSQGSTDTQYF. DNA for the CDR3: TGTGCCAGCAGCTCACAGGGGAGCACAGATACGCAGTATTTT.

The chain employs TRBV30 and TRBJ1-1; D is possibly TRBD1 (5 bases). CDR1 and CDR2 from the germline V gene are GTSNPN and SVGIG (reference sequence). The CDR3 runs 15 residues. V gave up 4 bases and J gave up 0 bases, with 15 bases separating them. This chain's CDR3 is CAWTLRGSMNTEAFF. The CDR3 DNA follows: TGTGCCTGGACCTTAAGGGGTTCTATGAACACTGAAGCTTTCTTT.

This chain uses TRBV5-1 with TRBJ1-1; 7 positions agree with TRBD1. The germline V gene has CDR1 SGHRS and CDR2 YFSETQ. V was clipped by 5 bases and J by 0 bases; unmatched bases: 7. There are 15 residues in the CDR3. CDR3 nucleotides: TGCGCCAGCAGGGGCGGGGACAGCCTGAACACTGAAGCTTTCTTT. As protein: CASRGGDSLNTEAFF.

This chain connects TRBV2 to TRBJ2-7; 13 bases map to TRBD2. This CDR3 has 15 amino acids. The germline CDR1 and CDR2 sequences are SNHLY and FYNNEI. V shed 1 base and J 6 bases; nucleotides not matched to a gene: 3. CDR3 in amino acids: CASSEEGLAGVEQYF. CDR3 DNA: TGTGCCAGCAGTGAAGAAGGACTAGCGGGAGTCGAGCAGTACTTC.

The chain's CDR3 is CASSLSGLHSYEQYF. CDR3 sequence (DNA): TGTGCCAGCAGTTTAAGTGGCTTACATTCCTACGAGCAGTACTTC. The chain employs TRBV27 and TRBJ2-7; no clear D gene. The germline V and J ends were trimmed by 2 bases and 1 base, with 12 bases remaining between them. Germline CDR1 and CDR2: MNHEY and SMNVEV (reference sequence). The CDR3 loop spans 15 amino acids.

Here the CDR3 DNA reads TGTGCCAGCCGGAGGGGAACCGGGGAGCTGTTTTTT. It specifies CASRRGTGELFF. The chain couples TRBV13 to TRBJ2-2; D possibly corresponds to TRBD2 (6 bases). The CDR3 sequence is 12 residues long. Trimming shortened V by 8 bases and J by 5 bases, and 9 bases separated the two germline ends. CDR1 is PRHDT and CDR2 is FYEKMQ in the germline V gene (reference sequence).

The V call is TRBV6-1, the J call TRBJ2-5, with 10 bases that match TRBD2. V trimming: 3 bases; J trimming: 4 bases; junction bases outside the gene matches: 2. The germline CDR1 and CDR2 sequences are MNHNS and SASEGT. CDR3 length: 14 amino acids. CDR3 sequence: CASSEASGRETQYF. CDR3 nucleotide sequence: TGTGCCAGCAGTGAGGCTAGCGGGAGAGAGACCCAGTACTTC.

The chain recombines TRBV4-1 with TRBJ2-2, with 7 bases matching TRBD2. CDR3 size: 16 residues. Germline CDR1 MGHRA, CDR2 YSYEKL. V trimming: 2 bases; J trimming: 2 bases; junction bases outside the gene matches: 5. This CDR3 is CASSQTGGSNTGELFF. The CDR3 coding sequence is TGCGCCAGCAGCCAAACGGGCGGGAGTAACACCGGGGAGCTGTTTTTT.

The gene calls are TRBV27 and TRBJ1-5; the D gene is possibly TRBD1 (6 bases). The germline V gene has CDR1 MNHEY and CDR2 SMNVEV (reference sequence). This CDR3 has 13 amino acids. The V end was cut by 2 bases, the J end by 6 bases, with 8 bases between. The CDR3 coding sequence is TGTGCCAGCAGTTTAATGGGGGCTCAGCCCCAGCATTTT. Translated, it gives CASSLMGAQPQHF.

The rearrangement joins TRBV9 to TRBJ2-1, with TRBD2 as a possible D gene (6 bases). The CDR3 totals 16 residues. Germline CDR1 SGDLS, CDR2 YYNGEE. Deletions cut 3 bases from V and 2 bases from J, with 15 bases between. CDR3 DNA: TGTGCCAGCAGCGACGTTCTAGCGCCAGCCTACAATGAGCAGTTCTTC. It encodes CASSDVLAPAYNEQFF.

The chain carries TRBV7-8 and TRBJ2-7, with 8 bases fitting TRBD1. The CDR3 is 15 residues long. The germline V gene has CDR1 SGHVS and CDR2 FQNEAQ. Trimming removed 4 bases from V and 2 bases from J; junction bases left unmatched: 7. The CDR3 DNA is TGTGCCAGCAGCTGGGGGACAGGACTAACCTACGAGCAGTACTTC. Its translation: CASSWGTGLTYEQYF.

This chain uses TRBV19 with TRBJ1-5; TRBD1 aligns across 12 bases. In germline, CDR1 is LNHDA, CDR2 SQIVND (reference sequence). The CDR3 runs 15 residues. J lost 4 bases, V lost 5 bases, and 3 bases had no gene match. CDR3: CASSWGQGANQPQHF. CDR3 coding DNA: TGTGCCAGTAGTTGGGGACAGGGGGCGAATCAGCCCCAGCATTTT.

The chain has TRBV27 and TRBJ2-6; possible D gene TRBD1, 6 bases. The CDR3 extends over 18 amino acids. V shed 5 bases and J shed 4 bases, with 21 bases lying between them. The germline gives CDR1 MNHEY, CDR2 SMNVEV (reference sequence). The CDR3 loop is CASSLWTVPWGGANVLTF. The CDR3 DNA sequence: TGTGCCAGCAGTCTATGGACAGTCCCGTGGGGGGGGGCCAACGTCCTGACTTTC.

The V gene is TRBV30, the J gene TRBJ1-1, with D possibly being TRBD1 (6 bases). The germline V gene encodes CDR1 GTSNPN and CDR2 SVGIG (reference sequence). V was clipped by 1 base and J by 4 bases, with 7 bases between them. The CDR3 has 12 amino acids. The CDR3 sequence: CAWSEGGTEAFF. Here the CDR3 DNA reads TGTGCCTGGAGTGAAGGGGGCACTGAAGCTTTCTTT.

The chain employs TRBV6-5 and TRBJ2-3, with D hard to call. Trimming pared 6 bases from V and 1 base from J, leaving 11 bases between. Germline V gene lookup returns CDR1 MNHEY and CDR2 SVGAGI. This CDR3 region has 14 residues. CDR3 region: CASSQMQGTDTQYF. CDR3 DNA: TGTGCCAGCAGCCAGATGCAGGGCACAGATACGCAGTATTTT.

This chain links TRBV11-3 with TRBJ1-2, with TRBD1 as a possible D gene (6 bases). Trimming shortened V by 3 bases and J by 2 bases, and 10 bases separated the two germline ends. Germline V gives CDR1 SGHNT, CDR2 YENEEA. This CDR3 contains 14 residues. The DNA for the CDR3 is TGTGCCAGCAGCTTTACAGGGTCAAACTATGGCTACACCTTC. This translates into CASSFTGSNYGYTF.

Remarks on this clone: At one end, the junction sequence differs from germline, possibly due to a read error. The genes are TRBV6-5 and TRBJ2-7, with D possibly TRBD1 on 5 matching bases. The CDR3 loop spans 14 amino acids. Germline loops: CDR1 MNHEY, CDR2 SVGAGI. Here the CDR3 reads CANSFDSFLGEQYF. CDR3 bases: TGTGCCAACAGTTTCGACAGCTTTCTCGGGGAGCAGTACTTC.

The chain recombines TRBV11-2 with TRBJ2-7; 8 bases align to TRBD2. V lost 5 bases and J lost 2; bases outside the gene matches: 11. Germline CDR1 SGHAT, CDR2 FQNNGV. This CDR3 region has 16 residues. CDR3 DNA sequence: TGTGCCAGCAGCGACCTAAAGAGCGGGAGACCCTACGAGCAGTACTTC. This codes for CASSDLKSGRPYEQYF.